This T cell receptor beta chain came from a study of T cells in Graves' hyperthyroidism and ophthalmopathy. Study at large: Pretreatment peripheral blood was obtained at initial diagnosis.

Study-wide points: In simple terms, a model built on 13 V-J features told ophthalmopathy apart from stable hyperthyroidism.

With 4 bases removed from V and 6 bases from J, the gap between germline ends came to 20 bases. The CDR3 is 16 amino acids. Germline V gives CDR1 SGHTA, CDR2 FQGNSA. RNA transcripts yielded amplified TCR beta CDR3 regions. First-round RT-PCR of the TCR CDR3 relied on the HTBI primer set. TCRdb reprocessed the multiplex PCR reads via MiXCR and lists one record per CDR3 protein. This table has about 500,000 distinct CDR3 sequences, 15% to 20% appearing once. Hyperthyroidism in the patients, aged 18 to 65, was newly diagnosed and under 2 months in duration. Based on clinical symptoms, serum thyroxine and TRAb, thyroid ultrasound and orbital computed tomography, diagnoses were reached. This clonotype was recorded many times. The target antigen is unknown.

Sequenced input: blood. This chain connects TRBV7-2 to TRBJ2-3, with D perhaps being TRBD1 or TRBD2 (7 bases each). The clonotype originates from a woman between 18 and 29 years old with Graves' hyperthyroidism. The CDR3 DNA follows: TGTGCCAGCAGCTGGGAGGGGGCTCTCCCGTCGGATACGCAGTATTTT. Its protein is CASSWEGALPSDTQYF.